The rows below give T cell receptor beta chains drawn from one sample of a study of PD-1 blockade in classical Hodgkin lymphoma. TCRdb's table, derived via immunoSEQ multiplex PCR, lists solely in-frame clones and lacks some. The sample records about 10,000 clones, around four fifths being singletons. The sample was peripheral blood mononuclear cells (PBMCs), taken before the second cycle of nivolumab. The source is a human donor with classical Hodgkin lymphoma. Each CDR3 is given without its conserved first and last residue.

CDR3 protein: ASSEAPGTISGYEQF
J gene: TRBJ2-1
CDR3 length: 15
V gene: TRBV7-9

CDR3 protein: ASSLDPAGPYEQY
J gene: TRBJ2-7
CDR3 length: 13
V gene: TRBV11-1

CDR3 protein: ASRGQGESYEQY
J gene: TRBJ2-7
CDR3 length: 12
V gene: TRBV6-1

CDR3 protein: ASSSRTSPSTDTQY
J gene: TRBJ2-3
CDR3 length: 14
V gene: TRBV6-6

CDR3 protein: ASSVYRVVV
J gene: TRBJ1-4
CDR3 length: 9
V gene: TRBV2

CDR3 protein: ASSFLFDTHSYEQY
J gene: TRBJ2-7
CDR3 length: 14
V gene: TRBV28

CDR3 protein: ASSLEVGDTEAF
J gene: TRBJ1-1
CDR3 length: 12
V gene: TRBV5-6

CDR3 protein: ASSITTGGSTGELF
J gene: TRBJ2-2
CDR3 length: 14
V gene: TRBV19

CDR3 protein: AVGTGGEETQY
J gene: TRBJ2-5
CDR3 length: 11
V gene: TRBV28

CDR3 protein: ASSFNAQDTQY
J gene: TRBJ2-3
CDR3 length: 11
V gene: TRBV7-9

CDR3 protein: ASRAVVSSYEQY
J gene: TRBJ2-7
CDR3 length: 12
V gene: TRBV28

CDR3 protein: ASTQGPANTEAF
J gene: TRBJ1-1
CDR3 length: 12
V gene: TRBV7-1

CDR3 protein: ASSLGTGSAF
J gene: TRBJ1-1
CDR3 length: 10
V gene: TRBV28

CDR3 protein: ASSLIVGARGYT
J gene: TRBJ1-2
CDR3 length: 12
V gene: TRBV28

CDR3 protein: ASAGTDLNIQY
J gene: TRBJ2-4
CDR3 length: 11
V gene: TRBV19

CDR3 protein: ASSDMTANTEAF
J gene: TRBJ1-1
CDR3 length: 12
V gene: TRBV4-2

CDR3 protein: ASSLIPGTGSYNEQF
J gene: TRBJ2-1
CDR3 length: 15
V gene: TRBV7-9

CDR3 protein: ASSYSTSGNTIY
J gene: TRBJ1-3
CDR3 length: 12
V gene: TRBV6-6

CDR3 protein: ASSFRAHGTKNIQY
J gene: TRBJ2-4
CDR3 length: 14
V gene: TRBV5-5

CDR3 protein: ASSSWEGGAEAF
J gene: TRBJ1-1
CDR3 length: 12
V gene: TRBV13

CDR3 protein: ASSLFTSGKQF
J gene: TRBJ2-1
CDR3 length: 11
V gene: TRBV2

CDR3 protein: ASKRAFNYEQY
J gene: TRBJ2-7
CDR3 length: 11
V gene: TRBV6-1

CDR3 protein: ASSSPGRQGQGSPLH
J gene: TRBJ1-6
CDR3 length: 15
V gene: TRBV28

CDR3 protein: ASSMSTDTQY
J gene: TRBJ2-3
CDR3 length: 10
V gene: TRBV27

CDR3 protein: ASSEFGREVSPLH
J gene: TRBJ1-6
CDR3 length: 13
V gene: TRBV25-1

CDR3 protein: ASTLMGGTEAF
J gene: TRBJ1-1
CDR3 length: 11
V gene: TRBV9

CDR3 protein: ASSPTRTGVGYT
J gene: TRBJ1-2
CDR3 length: 12
V gene: TRBV28

CDR3 protein: ATSFRDSFGELF
J gene: TRBJ2-2
CDR3 length: 12
V gene: TRBV15

CDR3 protein: ASSLMGGVDQPQH
J gene: TRBJ1-5
CDR3 length: 13
V gene: TRBV28

CDR3 protein: ASRDRDSDTQY
J gene: TRBJ2-3
CDR3 length: 11
V gene: TRBV5-4

CDR3 protein: ASSAPGLAYGNEQF
J gene: TRBJ2-1
CDR3 length: 14
V gene: TRBV28

CDR3 protein: ASSDVFGELF
J gene: TRBJ2-2
CDR3 length: 10
V gene: TRBV6-4

CDR3 protein: ASSEVTDTQY
J gene: TRBJ2-3
CDR3 length: 10
V gene: TRBV6-6

CDR3 protein: ASSELAGADTQY
J gene: TRBJ2-3
CDR3 length: 12
V gene: TRBV6-1

CDR3 protein: ASSLTGAGETQY
J gene: TRBJ2-5
CDR3 length: 12
V gene: TRBV7-3

CDR3 protein: ASSIQRARQETQY
J gene: TRBJ2-5
CDR3 length: 13
V gene: TRBV19

CDR3 protein: ASSSHRGIFFNSPLH
J gene: TRBJ1-6
CDR3 length: 15
V gene: TRBV27

CDR3 protein: ASSPDSAPQLGSDTQY
J gene: TRBJ2-3
CDR3 length: 16
V gene: TRBV27

CDR3 protein: ASSERLASNVETQY
J gene: TRBJ2-5
CDR3 length: 14
V gene: TRBV28

CDR3 protein: ASSRAGDSGNTIY
J gene: TRBJ1-3
CDR3 length: 13
V gene: TRBV28

CDR3 protein: ASSLEGTSGRYNEQF
J gene: TRBJ2-1
CDR3 length: 15
V gene: TRBV11-3

CDR3 protein: ASRESHNTGELF
J gene: TRBJ2-2
CDR3 length: 12
V gene: TRBV2

CDR3 protein: ASSVLAGANVLT
J gene: TRBJ2-6
CDR3 length: 12
V gene: TRBV6-1

CDR3 protein: ASSPLQALLAYYEQY
J gene: TRBJ2-7
CDR3 length: 15
V gene: TRBV18

CDR3 protein: ASSLVPSLGTDTQY
J gene: TRBJ2-3
CDR3 length: 14
V gene: TRBV19

CDR3 protein: ASSFGSPGEQY
J gene: TRBJ2-7
CDR3 length: 11
V gene: TRBV14

CDR3 protein: ASSLGALGRSYNEQF
J gene: TRBJ2-1
CDR3 length: 15
V gene: TRBV5-1

CDR3 protein: ASSSPLDEQF
J gene: TRBJ2-1
CDR3 length: 10
V gene: TRBV28

CDR3 protein: ASSENFLAGEQF
J gene: TRBJ2-1
CDR3 length: 12
V gene: TRBV10-1

CDR3 protein: ASTRQGARNSPLH
J gene: TRBJ1-6
CDR3 length: 13
V gene: TRBV6-5

CDR3 protein: ASSFYSSGTYYGYT
J gene: TRBJ1-2
CDR3 length: 14
V gene: TRBV13

CDR3 protein: ASSPLEDGLASYNEQF
J gene: TRBJ2-1
CDR3 length: 16
V gene: TRBV28

CDR3 protein: ASSQSSGAQPQH
J gene: TRBJ1-5
CDR3 length: 12
V gene: TRBV4-1

CDR3 protein: ASSLGSGRNQPQH
J gene: TRBJ1-5
CDR3 length: 13
V gene: TRBV5-4

CDR3 protein: ASSLRGGNNQPQH
J gene: TRBJ1-5
CDR3 length: 13
V gene: TRBV11-2

CDR3 protein: ASSFGGEETQY
J gene: TRBJ2-5
CDR3 length: 11
V gene: TRBV5-4

CDR3 protein: ASSLVLAGPDTQY
J gene: TRBJ2-3
CDR3 length: 13
V gene: TRBV5-1

CDR3 protein: ASSTRREISNYGYT
J gene: TRBJ1-2
CDR3 length: 14
V gene: TRBV19

CDR3 protein: ASGDSTTGELF
J gene: TRBJ2-2
CDR3 length: 11
V gene: TRBV4-2

CDR3 protein: ASSLETGGTGELF
J gene: TRBJ2-2
CDR3 length: 13
V gene: TRBV5-1